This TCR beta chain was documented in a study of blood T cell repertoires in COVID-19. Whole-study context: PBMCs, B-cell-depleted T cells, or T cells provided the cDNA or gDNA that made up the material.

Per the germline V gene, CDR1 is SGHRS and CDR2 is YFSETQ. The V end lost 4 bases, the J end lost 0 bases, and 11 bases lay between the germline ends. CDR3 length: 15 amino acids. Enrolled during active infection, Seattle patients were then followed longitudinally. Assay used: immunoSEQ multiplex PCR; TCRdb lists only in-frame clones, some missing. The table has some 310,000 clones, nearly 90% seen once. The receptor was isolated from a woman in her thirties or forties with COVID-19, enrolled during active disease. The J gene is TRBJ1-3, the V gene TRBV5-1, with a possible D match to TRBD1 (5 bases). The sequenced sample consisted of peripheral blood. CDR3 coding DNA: TGCGCCAGCAGCCCGGGACTCAACTCTGGAAACACCATATATTTT. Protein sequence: CASSPGLNSGNTIYF.